The TCR beta chain under discussion was sequenced for a study of CD8+CD57+ T cells in acquired aplastic anemia. Template material for TCR beta VDJ and CDR3 profiling consisted of genomic DNA. From the reads, TCRdb called clonotypes with MiXCR, one entry per CDR3 protein. The sample records hundreds of thousands of distinct CDR3 sequences, under 80% being singletons. V lost 9 bases, J lost 4 bases, and 20 bases lay in between. CDR1 SGHRS and CDR2 YFSETQ come from the germline V gene. This CDR3 contains 15 residues. This chain joins TRBV5-1 and TRBJ1-5; D gene uncertain. The clonotype originates from a human donor in good health, serving as a control. Sequencing input: sorted CD4+, CD8+, or CD8+CD57+ T cells (not recorded which) from PBMCs. The CDR3 spells CAIRPWAERNQPQHF. Here the CDR3 DNA reads TGCGCCATCCGCCCCTGGGCAGAGAGGAATCAGCCCCAGCATTTT.